This is a list of T cell receptor beta chains from one sample in a study of blood T cell repertoires in COVID-19. Method: immunoSEQ multiplex PCR; TCRdb's copy keeps in-frame clones and lacks some. This sample yields over 200,000 clones, of which around 86% are seen a single time; 4.5% to 7.5% belongs to the top ten. Sequencing was done on a sample of peripheral blood. Every receptor here comes from an elderly man with acute or convalescent COVID-19. CDR3s include the opening cysteine and the closing phenylalanine or tryptophan. A D gene is named only where the DNA matches it firmly. For some rows the clone size is stated as once, few or many, or as a class when expanded; others skip it.

clone size: -; D gene: -; V gene: TRBV24-1; J gene: TRBJ2-2; CDR3 DNA: TGTGCCACCATGCCGAGCACCGGGGAGCTGTTTTTT; CDR3 protein: CATMPSTGELFF
clone size: -; D gene: -; V gene: TRBV24-1; J gene: TRBJ2-3; CDR3 DNA: TGTGCCACCGCCCGGGAGGGGGCCGCAGATACGCAGTATTTT; CDR3 protein: CATAREGAADTQYF
clone size: few; D gene: -; V gene: TRBV6-6; J gene: TRBJ2-1; CDR3 DNA: TGTGCCAGCAGTAAGACAGGAGACTCCTACAATGAGCAGTTCTTC; CDR3 protein: CASSKTGDSYNEQFF
clone size: -; D gene: -; V gene: TRBV2; J gene: TRBJ2-2; CDR3 DNA: TGTGCCAGCACCTATGGCACCGGGGAGCTGTTTTTT; CDR3 protein: CASTYGTGELFF
clone size: -; D gene: TRBD1; V gene: TRBV11-2; J gene: TRBJ2-1; CDR3 DNA: TGTGCCAGCAGCTTAGGAACCAGGGGGCGAAAGCAGTTCTTC; CDR3 protein: CASSLGTRGRKQFF
clone size: -; D gene: TRBD2; V gene: TRBV4-2; J gene: TRBJ2-3; CDR3 DNA: TGTGCCAGCAGCCAAGATTCCCTAGCGGGAGTTAGAGATACGCAGTATTTT; CDR3 protein: CASSQDSLAGVRDTQYF
clone size: -; D gene: -; V gene: TRBV18; J gene: TRBJ2-2; CDR3 DNA: TGTGCCAGCTCTCTACAGGGTTTACCCGGGGAGCTGTTTTTT; CDR3 protein: CASSLQGLPGELFF
clone size: -; D gene: TRBD1; V gene: TRBV11-2; J gene: TRBJ1-2; CDR3 DNA: TGTGCCAGCACCAACAGGGGCCCTAACTATGGCTACACCTTC; CDR3 protein: CASTNRGPNYGYTF
clone size: -; D gene: -; V gene: TRBV7-9; J gene: TRBJ1-1; CDR3 DNA: TGTGCCAGCAGCCCAATTGGGGGGACTGAAGCTTTCTTT; CDR3 protein: CASSPIGGTEAFF
clone size: -; D gene: TRBD1; V gene: TRBV2; J gene: TRBJ1-6; CDR3 DNA: TGTGCCAGCAGTCTTTATCACCCGGGACAGAATAATTCACCCCTCCACTTT; CDR3 protein: CASSLYHPGQNNSPLHF
clone size: -; D gene: TRBD1; V gene: TRBV5-6; J gene: TRBJ2-5; CDR3 DNA: TGTGCCAGCAGCCTGGGACAGGGGGGCTACGAGACCCAGTACTTC; CDR3 protein: CASSLGQGGYETQYF
clone size: few; D gene: -; V gene: TRBV4-2; J gene: TRBJ1-2; CDR3 DNA: TGTGCCAGCAGCCAAGGGGACTCCTCCTATGGCTACACCTTC; CDR3 protein: CASSQGDSSYGYTF
clone size: few; D gene: TRBD2; V gene: TRBV5-4; J gene: TRBJ2-3; CDR3 DNA: TGTGCCAGCAGCTTGGGCGGGAGAAGCTCAACTAGCACAGATACGCAGTATTTT; CDR3 protein: CASSLGGRSSTSTDTQYF
clone size: -; D gene: TRBD1; V gene: TRBV29-1; J gene: TRBJ2-7; CDR3 DNA: TGCAGCGGAGGACAGGGGGATCAAGAGCAGTACTTC; CDR3 protein: CSGGQGDQEQYF
clone size: -; D gene: TRBD1; V gene: TRBV27; J gene: TRBJ1-5; CDR3 DNA: TGTGCCAGCAGTGGACAGGGTGGCAATCAGCCCCAGCATTTT; CDR3 protein: CASSGQGGNQPQHF
clone size: -; D gene: TRBD1; V gene: TRBV28; J gene: TRBJ1-3; CDR3 DNA: TGTGCCAGCAGTTTAAATGGGGACAGGGGGGGCTCTGGAAACACCATATATTTT; CDR3 protein: CASSLNGDRGGSGNTIYF
clone size: -; D gene: TRBD1; V gene: TRBV2; J gene: TRBJ2-2; CDR3 DNA: TGTGCCAGCAGTGTATTCGGGACAGGGTATACCGGGGAGCTGTTTTTT; CDR3 protein: CASSVFGTGYTGELFF
clone size: few; D gene: -; V gene: TRBV11-2; J gene: TRBJ2-7; CDR3 DNA: TGTGCCAGCAGCCCGGCGAGAACGGGAGAGCAGTACTTC; CDR3 protein: CASSPARTGEQYF
clone size: -; D gene: TRBD1; V gene: TRBV5-1; J gene: TRBJ2-6; CDR3 DNA: TGCGCCAGCAGCCCTGGGACAGGGGGCAAAGGGGCTAACGTCCTGACTTTC; CDR3 protein: CASSPGTGGKGANVLTF
clone size: -; D gene: TRBD2; V gene: TRBV7-2; J gene: TRBJ2-3; CDR3 DNA: TGTGCCAGCAGCTGGGGGACTAGCGGTACAGATACGCAGTATTTT; CDR3 protein: CASSWGTSGTDTQYF
clone size: -; D gene: TRBD1; V gene: TRBV7-9; J gene: TRBJ1-2; CDR3 DNA: TGTGCCAGCAGCCCAGGACAGGTACTCTATGGCTACACCTTC; CDR3 protein: CASSPGQVLYGYTF
clone size: few; D gene: -; V gene: TRBV5-1; J gene: TRBJ2-1; CDR3 DNA: TGCGCCAGCAGCTTGCGGCCCCCAGGGGCACTTAACAATGAGCAGTTCTTC; CDR3 protein: CASSLRPPGALNNEQFF
clone size: once; D gene: TRBD1; V gene: TRBV27; J gene: TRBJ1-6; CDR3 DNA: TGTGCCAGCAGTTTACTGGGACAGGGATACTCACCCCTCCACTTT; CDR3 protein: CASSLLGQGYSPLHF
clone size: -; D gene: TRBD1; V gene: TRBV2; J gene: TRBJ1-1; CDR3 DNA: TGTGCCAGCAGTGAAGGGGACAGGCAAGCGCTCCGCGAAGCTTTCTTT; CDR3 protein: CASSEGDRQALREAFF
clone size: -; D gene: TRBD2; V gene: TRBV5-1; J gene: TRBJ2-3; CDR3 DNA: TGCGCCAGCAGCTTAGCCCCGGGACTAGTCTCAGATACGCAGTATTTT; CDR3 protein: CASSLAPGLVSDTQYF
clone size: -; D gene: TRBD2; V gene: TRBV19; J gene: TRBJ2-1; CDR3 DNA: TGTGCCAGTTCCATACTAGCGGGGGAGGGAAATGAGCAGTTCTTC; CDR3 protein: CASSILAGEGNEQFF
clone size: -; D gene: TRBD1; V gene: TRBV5-1; J gene: TRBJ1-3; CDR3 DNA: TGCGCCAGCAGCCTCTATCCCTCCGACAGGGGTCTAAACACCATATATTTT; CDR3 protein: CASSLYPSDRGLNTIYF
clone size: -; D gene: TRBD1; V gene: TRBV29-1; J gene: TRBJ2-5; CDR3 DNA: TGCAGCGTTGAAGATAGGGGGCGCAGGGAGACCCAGTACTTC; CDR3 protein: CSVEDRGRRETQYF
clone size: -; D gene: -; V gene: TRBV3-1/TRBV3-2; J gene: TRBJ2-5; CDR3 DNA: TGTGCCAGCAGCCCCGGAGTTTCCCAAGAGACCCAGTACTTC; CDR3 protein: CASSPGVSQETQYF
clone size: -; D gene: TRBD1; V gene: TRBV19; J gene: TRBJ1-5; CDR3 DNA: TGTGCCAGTCAAGTTGTAGGGACAGGCAATCAGCCCCAGCATTTT; CDR3 protein: CASQVVGTGNQPQHF
clone size: -; D gene: -; V gene: TRBV30; J gene: TRBJ1-3; CDR3 DNA: TGTGCCTGGAGTTCAGGGATGAGTTTTGGAAACACCATATATTTT; CDR3 protein: CAWSSGMSFGNTIYF
clone size: -; D gene: -; V gene: TRBV7-6; J gene: TRBJ2-1; CDR3 DNA: TGTGCCAGCAGCTTAGCGGCGGTAAGCTCCTACAATGAGCAGTTCTTC; CDR3 protein: CASSLAAVSSYNEQFF
clone size: -; D gene: -; V gene: TRBV19; J gene: TRBJ2-5; CDR3 DNA: TGTGCCAGTAGTACCTTACAGGGGGGGTTCGAGACCCAGTACTTC; CDR3 protein: CASSTLQGGFETQYF
clone size: -; D gene: -; V gene: TRBV6-5; J gene: TRBJ1-6; CDR3 DNA: TGTGCCAGCAGTCCTTTGGGAGATTCACCCCTCCACTTT; CDR3 protein: CASSPLGDSPLHF
clone size: -; D gene: TRBD1; V gene: TRBV7-9; J gene: TRBJ1-3; CDR3 DNA: TGTGCCAGCAGCTGGGGGACAGGGGGCTCTGGAAACACCATATATTTT; CDR3 protein: CASSWGTGGSGNTIYF
clone size: -; D gene: TRBD2; V gene: TRBV4-1; J gene: TRBJ2-3; CDR3 DNA: TGCGCCAGCAGCCAGCCGGGACTAGGGTTAGATACGCAGTATTTT; CDR3 protein: CASSQPGLGLDTQYF
clone size: -; D gene: TRBD2; V gene: TRBV27; J gene: TRBJ2-5; CDR3 DNA: TGTGCCAGCAGTTTAGCGGGAGGGAGCTATGAGACCCAGTACTTC; CDR3 protein: CASSLAGGSYETQYF
clone size: once; D gene: TRBD2; V gene: TRBV7-9; J gene: TRBJ2-5; CDR3 DNA: TGTGCCAGCAGAAGGACTAGCGGGCCAAAAACCCCACAAGAGACCCAGTACTTC; CDR3 protein: CASRRTSGPKTPQETQYF
clone size: -; D gene: TRBD1; V gene: TRBV2; J gene: TRBJ1-2; CDR3 DNA: TGTGCCAGCAGTGAAGAGACAGGGGATTTCTATGGCTACACCTTC; CDR3 protein: CASSEETGDFYGYTF
clone size: -; D gene: TRBD1; V gene: TRBV28; J gene: TRBJ1-4; CDR3 DNA: TGTGCCAGCCGCAGCGAGGGGGCGGCTAATGAAAAACTGTTTTTT; CDR3 protein: CASRSEGAANEKLFF
clone size: -; D gene: TRBD2; V gene: TRBV3-1/TRBV3-2; J gene: TRBJ2-7; CDR3 DNA: TGTGCCAGCAGCCAAGATCCTAGCGGGAGGACACCGTCCTACGAGCAGTACTTC; CDR3 protein: CASSQDPSGRTPSYEQYF
clone size: -; D gene: TRBD1; V gene: TRBV6-5; J gene: TRBJ1-1; CDR3 DNA: TGTGCCAGCAGAGCCGGACAGGGCACTGAAGCTTTCTTT; CDR3 protein: CASRAGQGTEAFF
clone size: -; D gene: TRBD1; V gene: TRBV24-1; J gene: TRBJ1-1; CDR3 DNA: TGTGCCACCAGGGGGGGGACAGGGTACACTGAAGCTTTCTTT; CDR3 protein: CATRGGTGYTEAFF
clone size: -; D gene: TRBD2; V gene: TRBV19; J gene: TRBJ2-7; CDR3 DNA: TGTGCCAGTAGTATGGGAGGGACGGCCGGGGTCGAGCAGTACTTC; CDR3 protein: CASSMGGTAGVEQYF
clone size: many; D gene: TRBD2; V gene: TRBV4-1; J gene: TRBJ2-1; CDR3 DNA: TGCGCCAGCAGCCCAGCTGGGGGAGGGATGAAGAATGAGCAGTTCTTC; CDR3 protein: CASSPAGGGMKNEQFF
clone size: -; D gene: -; V gene: TRBV6-6; J gene: TRBJ1-5; CDR3 DNA: TGTGCCAGCACAGGGACCGGGAGCAATTCGCCCCAGCATTTT; CDR3 protein: CASTGTGSNSPQHF
clone size: -; D gene: TRBD1; V gene: TRBV11-3; J gene: TRBJ1-1; CDR3 DNA: TGTGCCAGCAGCCCGGGACAGAAGAACACTGAAGCTTTCTTT; CDR3 protein: CASSPGQKNTEAFF
clone size: -; D gene: -; V gene: TRBV3-1/TRBV3-2; J gene: TRBJ1-1; CDR3 DNA: TGTGCCAGCAGCCTGAGGGTTGGGTACACTGAAGCTTTCTTT; CDR3 protein: CASSLRVGYTEAFF
clone size: -; D gene: TRBD1; V gene: TRBV4-2; J gene: TRBJ2-1; CDR3 DNA: TGTGCCAGCAGCCAAGCCTCCGGGACAGGGTTATACAATGAGCAGTTCTTC; CDR3 protein: CASSQASGTGLYNEQFF
clone size: -; D gene: -; V gene: TRBV2; J gene: TRBJ1-4; CDR3 DNA: TGTGCCGCTGCGCCAGGTCGCTCTAATGAAAAACTGTTTTTT; CDR3 protein: CAAAPGRSNEKLFF
clone size: -; D gene: TRBD2; V gene: TRBV11-3; J gene: TRBJ2-1; CDR3 DNA: TGTGCCAGCAGTCGGACTAGCGGTTTAGCGCCCATGAAGCAGTTCTTC; CDR3 protein: CASSRTSGLAPMKQFF
clone size: -; D gene: TRBD1; V gene: TRBV7-9; J gene: TRBJ2-1; CDR3 DNA: TGTGCCAGCAGCTTAGGGCAGGGGGTTTACAATGAGCAGTTCTTC; CDR3 protein: CASSLGQGVYNEQFF
clone size: -; D gene: TRBD2; V gene: TRBV5-5; J gene: TRBJ2-4; CDR3 DNA: TGTGCCAGCAGCTGGGAGGGAAACATTCAGTACTTC; CDR3 protein: CASSWEGNIQYF
clone size: -; D gene: -; V gene: TRBV11-3; J gene: TRBJ2-5; CDR3 DNA: TGTGCCAGCAGCTTAGGGAGGGGAGAGCGGGAGACCCAGTACTTC; CDR3 protein: CASSLGRGERETQYF
clone size: -; D gene: -; V gene: TRBV4-3; J gene: TRBJ2-1; CDR3 DNA: TGCGCCAGCAGCCAAGATGTCAGTGAGCAGTTCTTC; CDR3 protein: CASSQDVSEQFF
clone size: -; D gene: -; V gene: TRBV6-5; J gene: TRBJ2-2; CDR3 DNA: TGTGCCAGCAGGTCTCGGGGAGCCACCGGGGAGCTGTTTTTT; CDR3 protein: CASRSRGATGELFF
clone size: -; D gene: -; V gene: TRBV28; J gene: TRBJ2-7; CDR3 DNA: TGTGCCAGCAGTTTTCAAGGTCGGGACGAGCAGTACTTC; CDR3 protein: CASSFQGRDEQYF
clone size: -; D gene: TRBD1; V gene: TRBV4-2; J gene: TRBJ1-5; CDR3 DNA: TGTGCCAGCAGCCAATTGGGACAGTCCCCCCAGCATTTT; CDR3 protein: CASSQLGQSPQHF
clone size: -; D gene: -; V gene: TRBV19; J gene: TRBJ2-2; CDR3 DNA: TGTGCCAGTAGTATAGATCAGGGGCGCAGGGAGCTGTTTTTT; CDR3 protein: CASSIDQGRRELFF